The subject of this entry is one TCR beta chain. No cognate antigen has been identified for it. The record has no base qualities; no much larger clone is one base away. This entry comes from a study of TIL therapy for anti-PD-1-resistant metastatic lung cancer (dated by TCRdb to about 2021). Regarding the complete study: Tumors were harvested prior to any PD-1/PD-L1 blockade, after which nivolumab was administered to patients, and lymphodepletion, expanded TIL infusion and IL-2 were given to patients who progressed. Enrolled patients had a median age of around 50 years (range roughly 35-85) and a median tumor PD-L1 proportion score of 4.5% to 6.5%. T cell receptor beta sequencing of tumor and peripheral blood was used to follow clonotypes across the tumor, the expanded TIL product and serial blood samples. Most of the cohort had lung adenocarcinoma, several tumors were EGFR-mutant and two were ALK-rearranged, and half of the patients were current or former smokers. Across the cohort, whole-exome sequencing showed a median non-synonymous tumor mutation burden of roughly 1.5 mutations per megabase.

General conclusions and limits of the study: The study protocol defined all tumor marker inferences as exploratory. The cohort was highly selected, including more treatment-naive, never-smoker and oncogene-addicted patients than is typical, which limits generalizability. The baseline peripheral repertoire was partially replaced by infused TIL clonotypes, which then decayed over months, and persistence showed no apparent association with response.

Using bias-controlled multiplex PCR with the immunoSEQ v3 hsTCRB kit, the TCR beta CDR3 regions were amplified from genomic DNA. TCR libraries were sequenced on an Illumina NextSeq 500 to approximately 2 million read pairs for survey level or about 5-6 million for deep level. The source study handled its data this way. Clonality was reported by immunoSEQ Analyzer software, which also assigned V, D and J genes and filtered out non-productive sequences. Repertoires were compared by productive Simpson clonality and by the Morisita overlap index of productive TRB rearrangements between infused TIL and blood. The absolute count of a clonotype in blood was estimated by multiplying the lymphocyte count by the CD3+ fraction and by the productive frequency of the clone. The table comes from immuneACCESS by way of TCRdb, which keeps in-frame sequences with V and J called. Part of the clones is missing from these tables; in studies checked, under half for an unresolved V gene and the rest for unknown reasons. D and trimming were read from the DNA, whereas the V and J calls and clone size are those reported in that table. In this sample the table shows about 57,000 clones, less than 80% of which occur a single time. Of the sample, 4% to 6% falls within the top ten clones.

Trimming leaves V shorter by 5 bases and J shorter by 6 bases, with the junction holding 11 bases beyond the gene matches. Taken from the germline V gene, the CDR1 and CDR2 loops are ENHRY and SYGVKD. CDR3 length: 15 amino acids, cysteine to phenylalanine. The sequence is cut down to CDR3 DNA, 45 bases in frame from base 1. Explained via the paper, the time point label denotes: pre-treatment sample, taken before nivolumab and TIL therapy. Adults with stage 4 NSCLC were enrolled in a dual-center phase I trial from 2017 to early 2020. Samples came from a single-arm, open-label phase I trial of tumor-infiltrating lymphocyte therapy with nivolumab in advanced non-small cell lung cancer. Blood mononuclear cells were isolated from EDTA tubes by Ficoll gradient and were snap-frozen as pellets, and DNA was extracted with a Qiagen mini-prep kit.

The receptor was derived from a woman aged 25-80 years with non-small cell lung cancer. Sequenced material: blood, taken at baseline. Recombination joined TRBV10-3 with TRBJ2-7; TRBD2 lines up with 9 middle nucleotides. The CDR3 reads CAISSGGLGSIEQYF. The DNA sequence reads TGTGCCATCAGTAGCGGGGGGCTCGGTTCGATCGAGCAGTACTTC.